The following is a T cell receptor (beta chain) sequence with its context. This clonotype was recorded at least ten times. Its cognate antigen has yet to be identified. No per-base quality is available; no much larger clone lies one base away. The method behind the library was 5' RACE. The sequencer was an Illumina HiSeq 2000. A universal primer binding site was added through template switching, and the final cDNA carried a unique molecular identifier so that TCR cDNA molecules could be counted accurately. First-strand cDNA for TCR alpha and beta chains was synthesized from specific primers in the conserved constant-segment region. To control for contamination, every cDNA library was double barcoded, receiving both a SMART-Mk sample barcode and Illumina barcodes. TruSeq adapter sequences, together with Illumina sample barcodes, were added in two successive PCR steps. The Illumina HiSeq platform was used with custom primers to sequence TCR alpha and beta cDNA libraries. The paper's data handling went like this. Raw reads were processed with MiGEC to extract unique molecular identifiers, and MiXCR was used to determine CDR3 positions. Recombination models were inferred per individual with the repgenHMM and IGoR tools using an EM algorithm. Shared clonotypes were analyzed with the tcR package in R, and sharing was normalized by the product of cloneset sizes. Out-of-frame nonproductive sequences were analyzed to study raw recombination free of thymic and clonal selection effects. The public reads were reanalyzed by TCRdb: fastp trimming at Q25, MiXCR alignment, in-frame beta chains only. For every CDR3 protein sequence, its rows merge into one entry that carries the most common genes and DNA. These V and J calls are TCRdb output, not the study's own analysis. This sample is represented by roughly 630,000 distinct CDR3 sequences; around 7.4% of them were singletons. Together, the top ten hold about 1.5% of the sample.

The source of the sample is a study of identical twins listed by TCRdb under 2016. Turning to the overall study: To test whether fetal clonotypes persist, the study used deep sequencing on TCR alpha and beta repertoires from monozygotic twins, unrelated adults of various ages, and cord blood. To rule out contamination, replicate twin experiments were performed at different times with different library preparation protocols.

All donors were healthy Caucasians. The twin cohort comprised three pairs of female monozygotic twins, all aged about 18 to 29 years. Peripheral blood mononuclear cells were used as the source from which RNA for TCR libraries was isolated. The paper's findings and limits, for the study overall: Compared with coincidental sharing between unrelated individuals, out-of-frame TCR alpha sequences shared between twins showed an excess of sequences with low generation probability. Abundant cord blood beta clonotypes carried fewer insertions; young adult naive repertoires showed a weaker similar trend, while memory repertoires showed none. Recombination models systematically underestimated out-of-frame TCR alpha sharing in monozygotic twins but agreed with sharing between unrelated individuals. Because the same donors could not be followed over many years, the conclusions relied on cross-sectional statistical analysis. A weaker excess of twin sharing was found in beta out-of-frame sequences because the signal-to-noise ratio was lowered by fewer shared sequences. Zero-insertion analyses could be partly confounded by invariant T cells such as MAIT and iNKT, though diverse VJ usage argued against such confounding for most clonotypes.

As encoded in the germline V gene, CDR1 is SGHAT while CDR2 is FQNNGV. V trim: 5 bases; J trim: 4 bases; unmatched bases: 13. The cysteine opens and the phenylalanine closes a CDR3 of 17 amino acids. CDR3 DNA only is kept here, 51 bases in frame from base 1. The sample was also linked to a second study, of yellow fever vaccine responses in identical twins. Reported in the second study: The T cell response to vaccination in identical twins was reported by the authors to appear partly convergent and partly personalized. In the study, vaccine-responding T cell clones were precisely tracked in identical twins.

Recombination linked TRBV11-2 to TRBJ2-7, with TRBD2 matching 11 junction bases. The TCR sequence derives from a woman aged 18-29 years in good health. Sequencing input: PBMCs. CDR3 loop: CASSKGVASGRLYEQYF. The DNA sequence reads TGTGCCAGCAGCAAAGGAGTGGCTAGCGGGAGGTTGTACGAGCAGTACTTC.